This T cell receptor beta chain came from a study of CD8 T cells in Susac syndrome. Random hexamers were used to reverse transcribe 0.5 to 1 ug of RNA. Across 54 Vbeta and 13 Jbeta, TCR beta CDR3 was amplified with immunoSEQ multiplex PCR. In TCRdb, the immunoSEQ multiplex PCR reads were re-called with MiXCR into one record per CDR3 protein. The sample has 95,000 to 150,000 distinct CDR3 sequences, roughly 94% seen once. Findings and caveats of the study: The TCR sequencing and HLA analysis in the study involved a relatively small number of individuals, as the study acknowledged. CD8+ clonal expansion in Susac peaked in TEMRA cells and active patients.

V was pared by 5 bases and J by 6 bases, with 14 bases between. The CDR3 runs to 13 residues. The germline V gene has CDR1 SGHDT and CDR2 YYEEEE. Sequencing of TCR beta was performed on blood CD8+ and CD4+ T cells. About this clonotype: Its antigen remains unidentified.

This clonotype was obtained from a human donor with Susac syndrome. The material sequenced was CD8+ T cells from PBMCs. The rearrangement uses TRBV5-6 and TRBJ1-1; tentatively, D is TRBD1 (6 bases). The CDR3 DNA is TGTGCCAGCAGTCAAACAGGGAGCTCTGAAGCTTTCTTT. Protein product: CASSQTGSSEAFF.